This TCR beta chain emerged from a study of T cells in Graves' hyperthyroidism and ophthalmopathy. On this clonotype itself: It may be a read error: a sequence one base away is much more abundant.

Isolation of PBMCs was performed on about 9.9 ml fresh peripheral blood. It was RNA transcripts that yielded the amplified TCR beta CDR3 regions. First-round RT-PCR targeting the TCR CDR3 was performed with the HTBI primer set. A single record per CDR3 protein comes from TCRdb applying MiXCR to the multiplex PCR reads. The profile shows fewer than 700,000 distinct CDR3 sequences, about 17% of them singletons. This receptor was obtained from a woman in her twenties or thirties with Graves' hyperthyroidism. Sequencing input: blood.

As DNA, the CDR3 is TGTGCCAGCAGTCCGGACGGGGAGGGCTACACCTTC. Translation: CASSPDGEGYTF. V gene TRBV6-1 combines with J gene TRBJ1-2; D remains unclear. Germline-derived CDR1 and CDR2 are MNHNS and SASEGT. The CDR3 totals 12 residues. V dropped 5 bases and J dropped 8 bases, with 12 bases sitting between them.